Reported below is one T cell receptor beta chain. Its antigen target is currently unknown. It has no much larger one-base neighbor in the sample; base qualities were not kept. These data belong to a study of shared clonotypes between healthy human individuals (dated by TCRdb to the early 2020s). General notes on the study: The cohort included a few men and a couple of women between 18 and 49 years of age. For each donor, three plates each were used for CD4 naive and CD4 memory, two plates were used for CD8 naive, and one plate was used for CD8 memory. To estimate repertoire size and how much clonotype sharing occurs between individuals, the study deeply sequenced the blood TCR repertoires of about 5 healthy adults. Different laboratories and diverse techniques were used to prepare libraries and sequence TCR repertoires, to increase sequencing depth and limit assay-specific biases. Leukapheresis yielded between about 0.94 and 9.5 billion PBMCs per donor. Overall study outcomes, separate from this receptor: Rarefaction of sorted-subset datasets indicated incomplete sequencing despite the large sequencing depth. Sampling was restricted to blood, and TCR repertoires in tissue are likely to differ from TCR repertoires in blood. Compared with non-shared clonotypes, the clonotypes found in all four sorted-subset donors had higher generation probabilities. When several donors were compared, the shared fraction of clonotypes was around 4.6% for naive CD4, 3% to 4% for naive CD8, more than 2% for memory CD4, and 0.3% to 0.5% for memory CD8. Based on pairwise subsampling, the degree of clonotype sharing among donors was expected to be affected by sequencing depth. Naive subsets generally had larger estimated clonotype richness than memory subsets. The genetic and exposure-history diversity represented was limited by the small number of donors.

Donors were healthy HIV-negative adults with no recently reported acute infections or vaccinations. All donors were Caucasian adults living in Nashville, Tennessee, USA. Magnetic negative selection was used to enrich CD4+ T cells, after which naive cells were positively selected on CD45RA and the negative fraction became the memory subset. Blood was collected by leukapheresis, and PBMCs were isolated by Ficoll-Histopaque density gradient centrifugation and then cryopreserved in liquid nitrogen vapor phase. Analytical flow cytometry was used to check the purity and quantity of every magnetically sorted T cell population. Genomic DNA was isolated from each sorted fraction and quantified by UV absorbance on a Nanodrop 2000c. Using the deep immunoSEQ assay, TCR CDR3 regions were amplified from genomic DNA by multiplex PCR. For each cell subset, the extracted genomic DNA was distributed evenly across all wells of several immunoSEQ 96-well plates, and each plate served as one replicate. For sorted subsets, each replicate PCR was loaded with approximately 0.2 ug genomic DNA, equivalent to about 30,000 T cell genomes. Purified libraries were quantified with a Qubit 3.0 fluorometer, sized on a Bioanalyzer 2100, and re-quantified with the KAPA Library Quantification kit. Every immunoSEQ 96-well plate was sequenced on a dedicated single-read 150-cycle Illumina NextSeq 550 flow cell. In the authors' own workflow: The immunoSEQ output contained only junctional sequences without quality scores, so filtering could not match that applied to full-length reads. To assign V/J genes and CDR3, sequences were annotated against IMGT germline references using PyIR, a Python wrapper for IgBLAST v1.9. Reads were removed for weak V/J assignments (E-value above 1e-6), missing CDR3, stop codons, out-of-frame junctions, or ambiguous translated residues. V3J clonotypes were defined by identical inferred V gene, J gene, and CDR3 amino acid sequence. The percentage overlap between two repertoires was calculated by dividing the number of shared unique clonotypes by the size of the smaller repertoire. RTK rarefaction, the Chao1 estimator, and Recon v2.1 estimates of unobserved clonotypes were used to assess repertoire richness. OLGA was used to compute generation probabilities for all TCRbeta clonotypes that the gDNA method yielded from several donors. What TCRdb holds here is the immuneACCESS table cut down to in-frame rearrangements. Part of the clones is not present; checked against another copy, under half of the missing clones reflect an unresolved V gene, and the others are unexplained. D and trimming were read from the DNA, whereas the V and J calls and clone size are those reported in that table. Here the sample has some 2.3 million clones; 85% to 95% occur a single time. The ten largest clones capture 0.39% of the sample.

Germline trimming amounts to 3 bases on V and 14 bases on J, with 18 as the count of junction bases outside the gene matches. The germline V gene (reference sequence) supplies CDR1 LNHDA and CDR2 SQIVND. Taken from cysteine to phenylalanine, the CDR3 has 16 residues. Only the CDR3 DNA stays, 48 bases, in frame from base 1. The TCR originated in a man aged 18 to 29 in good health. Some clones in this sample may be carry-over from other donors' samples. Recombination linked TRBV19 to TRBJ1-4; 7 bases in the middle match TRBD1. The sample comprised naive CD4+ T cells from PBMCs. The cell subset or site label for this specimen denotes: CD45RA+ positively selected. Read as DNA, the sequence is TGTGCCAGTAGTATGGACGGTGGGACAGCACCCCCGAAGCTGTTTTTT. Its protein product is CASSMDGGTAPPKLFF.